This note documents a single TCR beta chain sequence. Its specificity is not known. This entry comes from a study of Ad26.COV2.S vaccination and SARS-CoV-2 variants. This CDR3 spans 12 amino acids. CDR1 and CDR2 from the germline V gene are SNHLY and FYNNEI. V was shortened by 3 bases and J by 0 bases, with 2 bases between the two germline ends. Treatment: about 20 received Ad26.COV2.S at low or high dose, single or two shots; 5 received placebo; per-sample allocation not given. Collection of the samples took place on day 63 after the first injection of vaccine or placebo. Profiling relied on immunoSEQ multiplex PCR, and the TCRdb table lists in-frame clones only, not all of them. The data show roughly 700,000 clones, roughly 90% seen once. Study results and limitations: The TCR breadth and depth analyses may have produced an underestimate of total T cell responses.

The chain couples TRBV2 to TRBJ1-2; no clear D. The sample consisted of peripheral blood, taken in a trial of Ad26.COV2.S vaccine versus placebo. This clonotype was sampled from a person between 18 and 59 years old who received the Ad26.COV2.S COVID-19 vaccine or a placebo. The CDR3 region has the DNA TGTGCCAGCAGTGATGCTAACTATGGCTACACCTTC. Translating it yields CASSDANYGYTF.